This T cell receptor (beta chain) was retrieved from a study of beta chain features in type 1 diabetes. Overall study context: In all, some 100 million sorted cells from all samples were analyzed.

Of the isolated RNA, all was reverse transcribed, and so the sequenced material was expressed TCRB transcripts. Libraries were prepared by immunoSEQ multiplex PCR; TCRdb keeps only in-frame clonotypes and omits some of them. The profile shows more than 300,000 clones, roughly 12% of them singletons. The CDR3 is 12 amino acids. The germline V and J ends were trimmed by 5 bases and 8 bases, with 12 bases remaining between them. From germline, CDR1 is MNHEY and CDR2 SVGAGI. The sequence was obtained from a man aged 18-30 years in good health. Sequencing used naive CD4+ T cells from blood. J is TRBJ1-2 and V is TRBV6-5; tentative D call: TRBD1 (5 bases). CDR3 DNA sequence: TGTGCCAGCAGTCCCCGGAGGGACGGCTACACCTTC. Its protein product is CASSPRRDGYTF.